The TCR beta chain described here comes from a study of Ad26.COV2.S vaccination and SARS-CoV-2 variants. Turning to this clone: What it recognizes is unknown.

Study results and limitations: Reported findings describe substantial breadth in spike-specific CD8+ and CD4+ T cell responses following vaccination.

Trimming took 4 bases from V and 0 from J, leaving 12 bases between them. CDR3 length: 15 residues. Germline CDR1 is KGHDR and CDR2 is SFDVKD. Some clones are missing from TCRdb's copy, which holds only in-frame ones; the method was immunoSEQ multiplex PCR. Of under 500,000 clones in the sample, roughly 90% were seen once. Treatment specified: 19 received Ad26.COV2.S at low or high dose, single or two shots; roughly five received placebo; per-sample allocation not given. The samples date from day 63 after the first vaccine or placebo injection. Whoever gave the sample was an adult aged 18-55 years in Boston.

The chain employs TRBV24-1 and TRBJ2-7, with D maybe TRBD2 (6 bases). The clonotype originates from a person aged 18-60 years who received the Ad26.COV2.S COVID-19 vaccine or a placebo. The input for sequencing was peripheral blood, taken in a trial of Ad26.COV2.S vaccine versus placebo. CDR3 amino acids: CATSEAGMNSYEQYF. The CDR3, as DNA: TGTGCCACCAGTGAGGCGGGGATGAACTCCTACGAGCAGTACTTC.